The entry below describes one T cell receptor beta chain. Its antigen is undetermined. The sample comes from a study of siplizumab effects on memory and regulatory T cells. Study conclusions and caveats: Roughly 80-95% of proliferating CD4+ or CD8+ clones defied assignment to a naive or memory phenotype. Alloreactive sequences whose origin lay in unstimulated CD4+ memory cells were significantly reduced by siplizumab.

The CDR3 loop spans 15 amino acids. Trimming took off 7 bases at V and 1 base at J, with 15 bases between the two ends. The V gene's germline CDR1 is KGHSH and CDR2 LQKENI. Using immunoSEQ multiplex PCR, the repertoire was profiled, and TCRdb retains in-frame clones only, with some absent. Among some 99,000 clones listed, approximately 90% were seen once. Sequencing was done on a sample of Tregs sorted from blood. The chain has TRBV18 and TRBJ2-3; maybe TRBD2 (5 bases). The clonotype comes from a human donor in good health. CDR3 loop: CASLGLSGGTDTQYF. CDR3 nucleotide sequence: TGTGCCAGCTTGGGTCTGAGCGGAGGCACAGATACGCAGTATTTT.